Shown below are 15 T cell receptor beta chains from a single sample sequenced in a study of T cell repertoires in cytomegalovirus infection. TCRdb reprocessed the reads with MiXCR, giving one entry per CDR3 protein. The data contain a few hundred thousand distinct CDR3 sequences, 30% to 40% of them seen just once; the ten biggest clones take up 15% to 20%. Antigens of these TCRs are unknown. The sample in question was cultured PBMCs, obtained from culture after CMV antigen stimulation. The receptors were sampled from a human donor in good health (CMV status not recorded). Some clones in this sample may be carry-over from other donors' samples.

V gene TRBV5-1 combines with J gene TRBJ2-5; TRBD2 matches at 8 bases. The germline V gene has CDR1 SGHRS and CDR2 YFSETQ. The junction had 3 bases not matched to a gene; V was cut back by 0 bases and J by 2 bases. The CDR3 runs to 15 residues. The CDR3 protein is CASSLGVAGQETQYF. As DNA, the CDR3 is TGCGCCAGCAGCTTGGGCGTAGCGGGACAAGAGACCCAGTACTTC.

The chain links TRBV9 to TRBJ2-1; 7 positions agree with TRBD2. Germline-derived CDR1 and CDR2 are SGDLS and YYNGEE. Trimming at V came to 0 bases and at J to 4 bases, leaving 16 bases not matched to a gene. The CDR3 spans 19 residues. The DNA of the CDR3 is TGTGCCAGCAGCGTAGCCGGAATCACGGCTAGCGGAAAGTACAATGAGCAGTTCTTC. It translates to CASSVAGITASGKYNEQFF.

The chain employs TRBV7-9 and TRBJ2-3; D unresolved. From germline, CDR1 is SEHNR and CDR2 FQNEAQ (reference sequence). V gave up 0 bases and J gave up 2 bases, with 6 bases separating them. The CDR3 totals 14 residues. The CDR3: CASSLAEYTDTQYF. DNA for the CDR3: TGTGCCAGCAGCTTAGCCGAGTACACAGATACGCAGTATTTT.

V and J are TRBV4-3 and TRBJ1-2, with 12 positions matching TRBD1. Germline lookup yields CDR1 LGHNA and CDR2 YSLEER. Trimming cost V 1 base and J 8 bases; bases outside gene matches: 5. This CDR3 spans 15 amino acids. The CDR3 protein is CASSQVGQGAEGYTF. The DNA of the CDR3 is TGCGCCAGCAGCCAAGTGGGACAGGGGGCGGAGGGCTACACCTTC.

This clonotype was counted ten times or more. In DNA, the CDR3 is TGTGCCAGCAGCTTAGATCCAGGGGATGGCTACACCTTC. It specifies CASSLDPGDGYTF. The chain is built from TRBV7-2 and TRBJ1-2; possible D gene TRBD1, 6 bases. The ends were cut back, 1 base at V and 6 bases at J, with 9 bases in the middle. The germline gives CDR1 SGHTA, CDR2 FQGNSA. CDR3 length equals 13 residues.

The rearrangement uses TRBV6-1 and TRBJ2-5; D might be TRBD1 (6 bases). Germline V gene sequence: CDR1 MNHNS, CDR2 SASEGT. The CDR3 covers 15 residues. V gave up 2 bases and J gave up 4 bases, with 14 bases separating them. DNA for the CDR3: TGTGCCAGCAGTGAAATCCACAGGGCCTCAGAGACCCAGTACTTC. Its protein is CASSEIHRASETQYF.

Only one count was recorded for this clonotype. The rearrangement joins TRBV12-3 or TRBV12-4 to TRBJ2-3, with 7 nucleotides matching TRBD2. The J segment lost 11 bases and the V segment lost 1 base, leaving 0 bases of the junction unmatched. The CDR3 consists of 11 residues. The CDR3 DNA is TGTGCCAGCAGTTTAGGGACTAGGCAGTATTTT. It yields the protein CASSLGTRQYF.

This clonotype came up many times. This sequence joins TRBV9 and TRBJ1-2; D uncertain. The CDR3 spans 15 residues. Germline values: CDR1 SGDLS, CDR2 YYNGEE. V was pared by 3 bases and J by 8 bases, with 20 bases between. CDR3 protein: CASSGHSRGSRGYTF. The CDR3 nucleotides are TGTGCCAGCAGCGGCCATAGTCGGGGTTCGCGCGGCTACACCTTC.

The rearrangement joins TRBV4-1 to TRBJ2-5; D gene unclear. The germline V gene encodes CDR1 MGHRA and CDR2 YSYEKL. This CDR3 comprises 13 residues. Trimming left V 8 bases short and J 5 bases short, with 15 bases between. The CDR3 is CASGPPARETQYF. DNA for the CDR3: TGCGCCAGCGGGCCTCCCGCCCGGGAGACCCAGTACTTC.

The V call is TRBV12-5, the J call TRBJ1-3; 7 bases align to TRBD1. This CDR3 is 16 amino acids long. The V segment lost 1 base and the J segment 0 bases; nucleotides outside the gene matches: 3. Per germline, CDR1 LGHNT and CDR2 FRNRAP. The CDR3 DNA is TGTGCTAGTGGTTTGGGGGACAGAAGCTCTGGAAACACCATATATTTT. Translated: CASGLGDRSSGNTIYF.

This clonotype was observed a handful of times. The chain uses TRBV5-6 and TRBJ2-5, with a weak D call TRBD2 (6 bases). The CDR3 totals 14 residues. Germline V CDR1 and CDR2: SGHDT, YYEEEE. V shed 1 base and J shed 2 bases, with 9 bases lying between them. CDR3 bases: TGTGCCAGCAGCTTGCGGGCGGGACAAGAGACCCAGTACTTC. Translated, it gives CASSLRAGQETQYF.

This clonotype was detected a few times. The rearrangement links TRBV4-2 to TRBJ2-2; perhaps TRBD1 as D (6 bases). Per the germline V gene, CDR1 is LGHNA and CDR2 is YNFKEQ. The CDR3 consists of 15 residues. V dropped 4 bases and J dropped 3 bases, with 12 bases sitting between them. This CDR3 reads CASSLEQGDTGELFF. CDR3 in DNA: TGTGCCAGCAGCCTCGAACAGGGCGACACCGGGGAGCTGTTTTTT.

This clonotype was found a few times. The gene calls are TRBV7-9 and TRBJ2-3, with TRBD1 matching 7 bases. Trimming removed 4 bases from V and 3 bases from J; junction bases left unmatched: 7. Germline values: CDR1 SEHNR, CDR2 FQNEAQ (reference sequence). This CDR3 region has 15 residues. The CDR3 loop is CASSSRDSLTDTQYF. The CDR3 DNA is TGTGCCAGCAGCTCCCGGGACAGCTTAACAGATACGCAGTATTTT.

This clonotype was counted at least ten times. The rearrangement joins TRBV10-3 to TRBJ2-1; a weak D match, TRBD1 (5 bases). The CDR3 length is 13 residues. Germline values: CDR1 ENHRY, CDR2 SYGVKD. V was shortened by 8 bases and J by 5 bases, with 13 bases between the two germline ends. CDR3: CAIGDRGDNEQFF. CDR3 DNA: TGTGCCATCGGGGATAGGGGTGACAATGAGCAGTTCTTC.

This chain joins TRBV12-3 or TRBV12-4 and TRBJ2-3; 7 bases agree with TRBD2. The junction had 4 bases not matched to a gene; V was cut back by 0 bases and J by 4 bases. CDR3 length equals 15 residues. Here the CDR3 reads CASSLAGGTADTQYF. The CDR3 coding sequence is TGTGCCAGCAGTTTAGCGGGAGGGACCGCAGATACGCAGTATTTT.